This TCR beta chain was captured in a study of beta chain features in type 1 diabetes. Reverse transcription of all isolated RNA meant that expressed TCRB transcripts were sequenced. Here immunoSEQ multiplex PCR was the method, and the copy in TCRdb shows in-frame clones only, minus some. The sample holds about 160,000 clones, roughly 9% seen once. In the case of this clone: Its antigen remains unknown.

By way of CD45RO/CCR7/CD25/CD127/CD95/CD27, the CD4+ regulatory, stem cell-like memory, central memory and naive cells were sorted. The CDR3 runs to 16 residues. Per germline, CDR1 MNHEY and CDR2 SMNVEV (reference sequence). V gave up 5 bases and J gave up 4 bases; unmatched junction bases: 10. General study findings and limits: For type 1 diabetes patients, VDJ junctions showed fewer insertions and more deletions. All four CD4+ subsets of Type 1 diabetes patients contained TCRB CDR3s that were moderately but significantly shorter.

This rearrangement joins TRBV27 to TRBJ2-7; 11 bases agree with TRBD2. The sequenced sample consisted of central memory CD4+ T cells from blood. The TCR was taken from a woman aged 25 to 45 with type 1 diabetes. The CDR3 nucleotides read TGTGCCAGCAGTCCCCGAGGACTAGCGGGTATATACGAGCAGTACTTC. The encoded protein is CASSPRGLAGIYEQYF.